These T cell receptor beta chains were read from a single sample in a study of cytomegalovirus exposure and HLA in healthy donors. Method: immunoSEQ multiplex PCR; TCRdb's copy keeps in-frame clones and lacks some. The sample consists of 140,000 or so clones, 76% of them appearing once. The sequenced sample was PBMCs. These TCRs come from a man aged 40-49 years in good health and CMV-seronegative. The conserved cysteine and the conserved F or W are not part of the CDR3 here. D genes are given only for firm matches.

d_call: TRBD2; j_call: TRBJ2-1; v_call: TRBV11-3; cdr3_aa: ASSSGGGGYNEQF
d_call: TRBD1; j_call: NA; v_call: TRBV10-3; cdr3_aa: AISPEQGSYEQY
d_call: TRBD1; j_call: TRBJ1-3; v_call: TRBV19; cdr3_aa: ASIPGQGSANTIY
d_call: NA; j_call: TRBJ1-4; v_call: TRBV6-1; cdr3_aa: ASSDRRVSGGPGEKLF
d_call: TRBD2; j_call: TRBJ2-7; v_call: TRBV11-2; cdr3_aa: ASSFGTSGVIWQY
d_call: NA; j_call: TRBJ2-1; v_call: TRBV18; cdr3_aa: ASSPTLAYNEQF
d_call: TRBD2; j_call: TRBJ2-3; v_call: TRBV6-1; cdr3_aa: ASSDMGLAGVTDTQY
d_call: NA; j_call: TRBJ2-7; v_call: TRBV10-3; cdr3_aa: AISLENAQQY
d_call: NA; j_call: TRBJ2-3; v_call: TRBV14; cdr3_aa: ASSQVFSRLFTDTQY
d_call: NA; j_call: TRBJ1-2; v_call: TRBV21-1; cdr3_aa: ASSKGFVGDSNYGYT
d_call: TRBD1; j_call: TRBJ1-2; v_call: TRBV18; cdr3_aa: ASSPDLGQGNGRYGYT
d_call: NA; j_call: TRBJ2-7; v_call: TRBV6-5; cdr3_aa: ASSRQEEEQY
d_call: TRBD2; j_call: TRBJ2-3; v_call: TRBV7-9; cdr3_aa: ASSLGAAGGPTDTQY
d_call: NA; j_call: TRBJ2-5; v_call: TRBV2; cdr3_aa: ASSLGLAETQY
d_call: NA; j_call: TRBJ2-2; v_call: TRBV6-5; cdr3_aa: ASSGAGGELF
d_call: TRBD1; j_call: TRBJ2-3; v_call: TRBV5-4; cdr3_aa: ASSPRQGRDTQY